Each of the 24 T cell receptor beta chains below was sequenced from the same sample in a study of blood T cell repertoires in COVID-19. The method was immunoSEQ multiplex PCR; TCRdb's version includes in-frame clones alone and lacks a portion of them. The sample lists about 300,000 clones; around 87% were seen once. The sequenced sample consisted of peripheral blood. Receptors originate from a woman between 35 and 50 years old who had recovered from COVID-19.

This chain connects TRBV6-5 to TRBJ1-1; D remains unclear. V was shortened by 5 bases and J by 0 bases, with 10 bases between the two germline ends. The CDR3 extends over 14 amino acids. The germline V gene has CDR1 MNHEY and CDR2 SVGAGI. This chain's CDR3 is CASSNPSMNTEAFF. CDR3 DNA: TGTGCCAGCAGTAACCCGAGCATGAACACTGAAGCTTTCTTT.

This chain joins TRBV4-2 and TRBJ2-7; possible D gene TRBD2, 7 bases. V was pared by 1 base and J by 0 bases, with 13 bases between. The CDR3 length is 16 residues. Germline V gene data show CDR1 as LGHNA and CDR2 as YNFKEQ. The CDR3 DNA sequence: TGTGCCAGCAGCCAAGGGGGCGGGGGCGACTCCTACGAGCAGTACTTC. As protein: CASSQGGGGDSYEQYF.

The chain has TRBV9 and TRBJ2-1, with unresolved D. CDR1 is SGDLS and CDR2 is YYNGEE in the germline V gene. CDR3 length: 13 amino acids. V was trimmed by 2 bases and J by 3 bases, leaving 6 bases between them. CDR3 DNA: TGTGCCAGCAGCGTGTATAACTACAATGAGCAGTTCTTC. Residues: CASSVYNYNEQFF.

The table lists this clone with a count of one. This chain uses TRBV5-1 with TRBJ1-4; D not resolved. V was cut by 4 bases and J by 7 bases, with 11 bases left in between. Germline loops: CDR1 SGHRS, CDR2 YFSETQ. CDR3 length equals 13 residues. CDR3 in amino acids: CASSGVGSEKLFF. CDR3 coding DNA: TGCGCCAGCAGCGGGGTGGGGAGTGAAAAACTGTTTTTT.

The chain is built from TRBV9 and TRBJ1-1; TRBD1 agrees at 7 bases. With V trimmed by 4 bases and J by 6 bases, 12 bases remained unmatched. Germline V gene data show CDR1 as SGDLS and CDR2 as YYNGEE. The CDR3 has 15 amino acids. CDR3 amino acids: CASSLYSTGLAEAFF. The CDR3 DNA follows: TGTGCCAGCAGCCTTTATTCGACAGGGCTCGCTGAAGCTTTCTTT.

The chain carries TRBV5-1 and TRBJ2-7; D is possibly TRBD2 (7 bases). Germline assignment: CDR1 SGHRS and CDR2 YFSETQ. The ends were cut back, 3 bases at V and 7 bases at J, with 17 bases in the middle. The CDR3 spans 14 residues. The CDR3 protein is CASSSGEGRREQYF. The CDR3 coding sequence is TGCGCCAGCAGCTCAGGGGAGGGGAGGAGGGAGCAGTACTTC.

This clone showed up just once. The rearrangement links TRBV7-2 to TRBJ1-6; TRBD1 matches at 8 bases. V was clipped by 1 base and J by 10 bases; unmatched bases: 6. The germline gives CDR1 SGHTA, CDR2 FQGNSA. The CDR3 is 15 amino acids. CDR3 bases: TGTGCCAGCAGCTTAGATCAGGGGGCGTACTCACCCCTCCACTTT. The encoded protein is CASSLDQGAYSPLHF. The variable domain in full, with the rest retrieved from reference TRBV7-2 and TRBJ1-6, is GAGVSQSPSNKVTEKGKDVELRCDPISGHTALYWYRQSLGQGLEFLIYFQGNSAPDKSGLPSDRFSAERTGGSVSTLTIQRTQQEDSAVYLCASSLDQGAYSPLHFGNGTRLTVT.

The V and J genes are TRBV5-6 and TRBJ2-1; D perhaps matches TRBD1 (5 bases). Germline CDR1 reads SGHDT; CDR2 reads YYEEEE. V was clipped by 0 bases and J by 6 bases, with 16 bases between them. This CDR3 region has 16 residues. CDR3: CASSLGGSTPLNEQFF. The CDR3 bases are TGTGCCAGCAGCTTGGGGGGCAGCACACCCCTCAATGAGCAGTTCTTC. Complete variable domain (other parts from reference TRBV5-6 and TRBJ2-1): DAGVTQSPTHLIKTRGQQVTLRCSPKSGHDTVSWYQQALGQGPQFIFQYYEEEERQRGNFPDRFSGHQFPNYSSELNVNALLLGDSALYLCASSLGGSTPLNEQFFGPGTRLTVL.

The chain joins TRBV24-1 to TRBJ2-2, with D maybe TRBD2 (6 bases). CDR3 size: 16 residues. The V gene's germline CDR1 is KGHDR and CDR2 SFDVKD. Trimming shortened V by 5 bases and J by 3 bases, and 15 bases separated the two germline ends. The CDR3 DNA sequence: TGTGCCACCAGTGGCTCCCAATGGGGGGACACCGGGGAGCTGTTTTTT. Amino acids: CATSGSQWGDTGELFF.

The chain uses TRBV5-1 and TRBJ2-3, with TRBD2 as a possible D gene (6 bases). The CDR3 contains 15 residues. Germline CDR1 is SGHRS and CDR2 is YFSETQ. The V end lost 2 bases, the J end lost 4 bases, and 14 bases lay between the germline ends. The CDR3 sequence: CASSFAGGWADTQYF. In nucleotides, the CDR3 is TGCGCCAGCAGCTTTGCCGGGGGTTGGGCAGATACGCAGTATTTT.

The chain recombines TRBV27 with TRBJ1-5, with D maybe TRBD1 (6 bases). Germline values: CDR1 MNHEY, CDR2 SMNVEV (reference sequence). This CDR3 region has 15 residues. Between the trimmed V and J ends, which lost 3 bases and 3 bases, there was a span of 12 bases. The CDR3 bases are TGTGCCAGCAGTTTCTCCAGGGGCACCAATCAGCCCCAGCATTTT. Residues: CASSFSRGTNQPQHF.

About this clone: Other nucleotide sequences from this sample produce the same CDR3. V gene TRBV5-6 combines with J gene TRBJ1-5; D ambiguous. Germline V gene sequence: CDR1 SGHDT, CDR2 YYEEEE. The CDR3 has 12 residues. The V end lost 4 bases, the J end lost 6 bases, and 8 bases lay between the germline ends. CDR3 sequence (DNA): TGTGCCAGCAGCCAAGGGAGTCAGCCCCAGCATTTT. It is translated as CASSQGSQPQHF.

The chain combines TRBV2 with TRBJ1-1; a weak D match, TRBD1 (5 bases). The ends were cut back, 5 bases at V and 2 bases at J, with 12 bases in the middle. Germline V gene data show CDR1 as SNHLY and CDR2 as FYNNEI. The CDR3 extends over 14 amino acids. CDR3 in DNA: TGTGCCAGCAGTCTCCATGGGGCAAACACTGAAGCTTTCTTT. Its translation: CASSLHGANTEAFF.

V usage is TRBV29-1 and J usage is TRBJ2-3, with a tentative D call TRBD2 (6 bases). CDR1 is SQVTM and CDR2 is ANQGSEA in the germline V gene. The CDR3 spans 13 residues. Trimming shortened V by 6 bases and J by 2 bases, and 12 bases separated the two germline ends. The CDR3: CSVDSGDTDTQYF. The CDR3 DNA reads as TGCAGCGTCGACTCGGGGGACACAGATACGCAGTATTTT.

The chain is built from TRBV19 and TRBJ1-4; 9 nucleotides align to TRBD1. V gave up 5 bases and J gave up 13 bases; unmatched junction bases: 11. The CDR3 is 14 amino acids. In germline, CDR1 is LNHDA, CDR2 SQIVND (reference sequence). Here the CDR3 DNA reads TGTGCCAGTAGTCGACAGGGGGGGGACCCTAGACTGTTTTTT. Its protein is CASSRQGGDPRLFF. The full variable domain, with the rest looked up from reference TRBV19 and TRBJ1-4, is DGGITQSPKYLFRKEGQNVTLSCEQNLNHDAMYWYRQDPGQGLRLIYYSQIVNDFQKGDIAEGYSVSREKKESFPLTVTSAQKNPTAFYLCASSRQGGDPRLFFGSGTQLSVL.

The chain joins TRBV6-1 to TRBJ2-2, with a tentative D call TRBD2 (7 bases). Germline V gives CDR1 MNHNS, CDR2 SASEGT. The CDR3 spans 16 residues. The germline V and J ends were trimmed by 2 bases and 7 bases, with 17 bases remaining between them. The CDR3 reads CASSEWGGLRGGELFF. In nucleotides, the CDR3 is TGTGCCAGCAGTGAATGGGGGGGGCTTCGTGGCGGGGAGCTGTTTTTT.

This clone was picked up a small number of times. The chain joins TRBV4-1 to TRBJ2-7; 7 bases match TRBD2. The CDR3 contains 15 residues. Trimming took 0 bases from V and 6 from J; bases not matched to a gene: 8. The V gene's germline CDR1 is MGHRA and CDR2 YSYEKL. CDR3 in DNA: TGCGCCAGCAGCCAAGATCCCGGACTAGTGGGCGAGCAGTACTTC. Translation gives CASSQDPGLVGEQYF.

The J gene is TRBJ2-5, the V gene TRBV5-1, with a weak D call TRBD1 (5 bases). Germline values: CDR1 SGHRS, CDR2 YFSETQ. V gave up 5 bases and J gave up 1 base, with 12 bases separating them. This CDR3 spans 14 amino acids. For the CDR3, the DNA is TGCGCCAGCAGTCGTCTTGGGGCCCAAGAGACCCAGTACTTC. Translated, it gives CASSRLGAQETQYF.

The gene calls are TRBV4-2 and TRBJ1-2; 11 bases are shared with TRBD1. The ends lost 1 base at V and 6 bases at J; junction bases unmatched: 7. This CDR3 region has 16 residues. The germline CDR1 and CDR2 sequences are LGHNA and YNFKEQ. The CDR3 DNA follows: TGTGCCAGCAGCCAAGTAGGGGGACAGGGGGGCGATGGCTACACCTTC. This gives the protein CASSQVGGQGGDGYTF.

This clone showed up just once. CDR3 coding DNA: TGTGCCAGCAGCCCCTTATCAGGGGACGGTAACTATGGCTACACCTTC. This codes for CASSPLSGDGNYGYTF. The chain links TRBV7-6 to TRBJ1-2; tentative D call: TRBD1 (6 bases). From germline, CDR1 is SGHVS and CDR2 FNYEAQ. Trimming took 5 bases from V and 1 from J, leaving 17 bases between them. The length of the CDR3 is 16 residues.

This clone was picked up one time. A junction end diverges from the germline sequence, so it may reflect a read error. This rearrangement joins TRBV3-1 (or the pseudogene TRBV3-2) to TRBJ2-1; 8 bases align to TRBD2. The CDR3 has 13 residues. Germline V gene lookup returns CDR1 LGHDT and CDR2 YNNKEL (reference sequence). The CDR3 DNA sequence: TGTGCCAGCAGCCAAGTCTCCACGGGGGGGCCGATCTTC. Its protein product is CASSQVSTGGPIF.

This chain's CDR3 is CASSRTGGAGTEAFF. The CDR3 DNA is TGTGCCAGCAGCCGGACAGGGGGCGCAGGGACTGAAGCTTTCTTT. The J gene is TRBJ1-1, the V gene TRBV9; 11 nucleotides agree with TRBD1. The length of the CDR3 is 15 residues. Germline CDR1 is SGDLS and CDR2 is YYNGEE. V lost 4 bases, J lost 5 bases, and 7 bases stayed unmatched.

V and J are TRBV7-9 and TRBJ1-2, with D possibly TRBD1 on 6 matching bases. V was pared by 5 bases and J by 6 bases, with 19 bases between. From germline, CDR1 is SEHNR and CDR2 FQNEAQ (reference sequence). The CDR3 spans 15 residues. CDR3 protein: CASSTRDTLRDGYTF. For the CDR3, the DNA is TGTGCCAGCAGCACTCGGGACACGCTCCGGGATGGCTACACCTTC.

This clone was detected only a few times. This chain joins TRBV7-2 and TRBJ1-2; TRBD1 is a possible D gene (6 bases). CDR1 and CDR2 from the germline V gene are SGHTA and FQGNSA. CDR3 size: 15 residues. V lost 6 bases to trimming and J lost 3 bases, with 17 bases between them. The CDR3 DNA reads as TGTGCCAGCAGTCCAACACCCGGGACACACTATGGCTACACCTTC. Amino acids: CASSPTPGTHYGYTF. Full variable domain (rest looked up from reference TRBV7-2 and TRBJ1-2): GAGVSQSPSNKVTEKGKDVELRCDPISGHTALYWYRQSLGQGLEFLIYFQGNSAPDKSGLPSDRFSAERTGGSVSTLTIQRTQQEDSAVYLCASSPTPGTHYGYTFGSGTRLTVV.